The rows below give T cell receptor beta chains drawn from one sample of a study of OX40 agonist ivuxolimab in advanced cancers. Sequenced by immunoSEQ multiplex PCR; TCRdb stores in-frame clones only, minus some. Of about 10,000 clones listed, around 80% were seen once; the top ten hold about 30%. Material: CD4+ or CD8+ T cells sorted from blood, obtained in a trial of the OX40 agonist ivuxolimab. Receptors were obtained from an adult with an advanced solid tumor such as melanoma, head and neck, liver or kidney cancer. Both conserved end residues are part of each CDR3. Fields, in order: J gene, clone size, D gene, V gene, CDR3 protein, CDR3 DNA. The D gene is left open where the match is weak. Size tells how often a clone was seen (once, few, many) or the class of an expanded clone, and some rows leave it out.

>TRBJ2-1|once|NA|TRBV7-6
CASSLEGEQFF
TGTGCCAGCAGCTTAGAAGGAGAGCAGTTCTTC
>TRBJ2-3|NA|NA|TRBV5-1
CASSNRVPDTQYF
TGCGCCAGCAGCAACAGGGTGCCAGATACGCAGTATTTT
>TRBJ2-7|few|NA|TRBV10-3
CAMGEPEQYF
TGTGCCATGGGGGAACCCGAGCAGTACTTC
>TRBJ2-7|once|TRBD2|TRBV6-5
CASSYSSGRMYEQYF
TGTGCCAGCAGTTACTCGAGCGGGAGAATGTACGAGCAGTACTTC
>TRBJ2-1|NA|NA|TRBV10-3
CAISESGGSYNEQFF
TGTGCCATCAGTGAGTCCGGGGGCTCCTACAATGAGCAGTTCTTC
>TRBJ2-7|NA|NA|TRBV27
CASSGLTTYEQYF
TGTGCCAGCAGTGGACTAACCACCTACGAGCAGTACTTC
>TRBJ1-3|NA|NA|TRBV6-5
CASRGPTSGNTIYF
TGTGCCAGCAGGGGCCCCACTTCTGGAAACACCATATATTTT
>TRBJ2-6|NA|NA|TRBV5-6
CASSVTLSGANVLTF
TGTGCCAGCAGCGTGACCCTCTCTGGGGCCAACGTCCTGACTTTC
>TRBJ2-1|NA|TRBD2|TRBV4-1
CASSQELADYNEQFF
TGCGCCAGCAGCCAAGAACTAGCGGATTACAATGAGCAGTTCTTC
>TRBJ2-7|NA|TRBD2|TRBV27
CASSTSLAGGHEQYF
TGTGCCAGCAGTACCTCACTAGCGGGAGGGCACGAGCAGTACTTC
>TRBJ1-1|NA|NA|TRBV6-5
CASSAGYTEAFF
TGTGCCAGCAGCGCGGGGTACACTGAAGCTTTCTTT
>TRBJ2-7|NA|TRBD2|TRBV6-1
CASSEEASGAYEQYF
TGTGCCAGCAGTGAAGAGGCTAGCGGTGCCTACGAGCAGTACTTC
>TRBJ1-1|NA|NA|TRBV28
CASRIGGDPEAFF
TGTGCCAGCAGAATTGGGGGGGACCCTGAAGCTTTCTTT
>TRBJ2-7|NA|NA|TRBV10-3
CAISESLGGYEQYF
TGTGCCATCAGTGAGAGCCTGGGGGGCTACGAGCAGTACTTC
>TRBJ2-2|once|NA|TRBV9
CASSVAGIQNTGELFF
TGTGCCAGCAGCGTAGCTGGGATCCAGAACACCGGGGAGCTGTTTTTT
>TRBJ1-1|NA|NA|TRBV7-3
CASSLSPAGTEAFF
TGTGCCAGCAGCTTAAGCCCGGCGGGGACTGAAGCTTTCTTT